This TCR beta chain was profiled in a study of blood T cell repertoires in COVID-19. Study-wide context: Some COVID-19 samples were acute and others convalescent; all came from the United States, Italy and Spain.

Per the authors' pipeline: How many nucleated cells were present was estimated from reference gene primer amplification. This table comes from immunoSEQ multiplex PCR, and its TCRdb copy is limited to in-frame clones, with some not included. V, J and clone size are those of that table, while D and trimming were read from the DNA. The sample holds about 220,000 clones; 60% to 85% are singletons and the top ten take roughly 6.7%. V shed 4 bases and J shed 7 bases, with 6 bases lying between them. The CDR3 length is 12 residues. CDR1 and CDR2 (germline): SGHRS, YFSETQ. The rearrangement uses TRBV5-1 and TRBJ1-6; D is unclear. The specimen sequenced was peripheral blood. This TCR derives from a woman aged 70-85 years with acute or convalescent COVID-19. CDR3 bases: TGCGCCAGCAGCCTAGAAAATTCACCCCTCCACTTT. Translation gives CASSLENSPLHF.